These T cell receptor beta chains were read from a single sample in a study of blood T cells in healthy people across ages. MiXCR, applied by TCRdb to the 5' RACE reads, yields one record per CDR3 protein. The sample shows about 1,600,000 distinct CDR3 sequences, approximately 40% of them seen only once. The sequenced sample consisted of blood. These receptors were collected from a woman aged 18-30 years in good health. Both conserved end residues are trimmed from each CDR3. Fields, in order: J gene, V gene, CDR3 protein.

J: TRBJ2-4; V: TRBV12-3/TRBV12-4; CDR3: ASSTQRENDIQY
J: TRBJ1-2; V: TRBV12-3/TRBV12-4; CDR3: ASSPPGQGYGYT
J: TRBJ2-1; V: TRBV5-1; CDR3: ASSSRSSGDEQF
J: TRBJ2-5; V: TRBV5-1; CDR3: ASSLEVLAGYQETQY
J: TRBJ1-4; V: TRBV28; CDR3: ASTGGYEKLF
J: TRBJ1-2; V: TRBV15; CDR3: ATSRDVNDGYT
J: TRBJ1-2; V: TRBV7-6; CDR3: ASSHDRGASYT
J: TRBJ1-2; V: TRBV27; CDR3: ASSLGGTRGYT
J: TRBJ1-2; V: TRBV10-3; CDR3: AISELEGADGYT
J: TRBJ2-6; V: TRBV28; CDR3: ASRTPIARESSGANVLT
J: TRBJ1-6; V: TRBV10-2; CDR3: ASSDRGPSSYNSPLH
J: TRBJ2-1; V: TRBV20-1; CDR3: SARSPTSGGAYNEQF
J: TRBJ2-7; V: TRBV2; CDR3: ASSPGIYLDEQY
J: TRBJ2-5; V: TRBV4-3; CDR3: ASSQDSSGAPKY
J: TRBJ2-7; V: TRBV20-1; CDR3: SALGTSNYEQY
J: TRBJ1-2; V: TRBV9; CDR3: ASSEGGIGYT
J: TRBJ2-1; V: TRBV6-2/TRBV6-3; CDR3: ASSYRNSFGLAGSQGDEQF
J: TRBJ2-1; V: TRBV20-1; CDR3: SARGMVAGNNEQF
J: .; V: TRBV20-1; CDR3: SARGSSSYNEQY
J: TRBJ2-2; V: TRBV18; CDR3: ASSPNGQNTGELF
J: TRBJ1-5; V: TRBV25-1; CDR3: ASRRAGSNQPQH
J: TRBJ2-3; V: TRBV7-2; CDR3: ASSPGGSQSTQY
J: TRBJ2-7; V: TRBV20-1; CDR3: SALRPSGDGEQY
J: TRBJ2-7; V: TRBV3-1; CDR3: ASSYAGRDRAYEQY
J: TRBJ1-1; V: TRBV11-1; CDR3: ASSFSTGVNAEAF
J: .; V: TRBV5-1; CDR3: ASSSDFYRGTSYNEQY
J: .; V: TRBV30; CDR3: AWINPSGSPYEQY
J: TRBJ1-2; V: TRBV6-6; CDR3: ASSYSAAGADGYT
J: TRBJ1-6; V: TRBV6-5; CDR3: ASSLLFRQGANSPLH
J: TRBJ2-2; V: TRBV7-9; CDR3: ASRRRTGGRNTGELF
J: TRBJ1-6; V: TRBV6-6; CDR3: ASSYWGTGDSPLH
J: TRBJ2-2; V: TRBV4-2; CDR3: ASSPARGSTGELF
J: TRBJ2-7; V: TRBV20-1; CDR3: SARARTGAAYEQY
J: TRBJ2-2; V: TRBV7-9; CDR3: ASSISTRTGNTGELF
J: TRBJ2-7; V: TRBV10-3; CDR3: ATVLTSGFSYEQY
J: TRBJ1-1; V: TRBV6-2/TRBV6-3; CDR3: ASKHKQVQNTEAF
J: TRBJ1-2; V: TRBV6-5; CDR3: ASSVRGLGGYT
J: TRBJ1-5; V: TRBV7-9; CDR3: ASSPDSARSNQPQH
J: TRBJ2-1; V: TRBV6-2/TRBV6-3; CDR3: ASSYWWGGDEQF
J: TRBJ1-6; V: TRBV6-2/TRBV6-3; CDR3: ASSYLQLRASPLH
J: TRBJ2-3; V: TRBV5-5; CDR3: ASSLGVLAAVNTQY
J: TRBJ1-2; V: TRBV13; CDR3: ASSDPGTPPRDGYT
J: TRBJ2-5; V: TRBV12-3/TRBV12-4; CDR3: ASSSGPTQY
J: TRBJ2-7; V: TRBV11-2; CDR3: ASSPAVRWYPSYEQY
J: TRBJ1-2; V: TRBV20-1; CDR3: SASAAGTNYGYT